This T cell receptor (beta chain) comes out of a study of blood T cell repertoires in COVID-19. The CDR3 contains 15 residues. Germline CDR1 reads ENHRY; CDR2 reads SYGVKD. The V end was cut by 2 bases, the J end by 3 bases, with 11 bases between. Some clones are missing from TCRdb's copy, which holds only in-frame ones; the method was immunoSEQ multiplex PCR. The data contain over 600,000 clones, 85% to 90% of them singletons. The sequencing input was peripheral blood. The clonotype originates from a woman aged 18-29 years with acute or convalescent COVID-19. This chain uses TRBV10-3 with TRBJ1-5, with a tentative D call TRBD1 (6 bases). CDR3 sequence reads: CAISETDRPNQPQHF. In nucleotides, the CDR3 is TGTGCCATCAGTGAGACGGACAGACCCAATCAGCCCCAGCATTTT.